The next 9 T cell receptor beta chains were all read from a single sample in a study of Graves' ophthalmopathy and Graves' hyperthyroidism. Amplified TCR beta CDR3 regions were obtained using RNA transcripts as template. Amplification began with first-round RT-PCR using HTBI primers, then second-round multiplex PCR was performed. TCRdb re-analysed the multiplex PCR reads in MiXCR, keeping a single row per CDR3 protein. This sample has about 380,000 distinct CDR3 sequences, with less than 20% found just once. Input material: peripheral blood. The origin of the receptors is a woman under 30 with stable Graves' hyperthyroidism.

This clonotype was recorded many times. The chain links TRBV6-1 to TRBJ2-3; D perhaps matches TRBD2 (5 bases). V lost 6 bases to trimming and J lost 3 bases, with 16 bases between them. The CDR3 has 15 residues. CDR1 MNHNS and CDR2 SASEGT come from the germline V gene. In DNA, the CDR3 is TGTGCCAGCAGGCCACTAGTAGGCGGGACAGATACGCAGTATTTT. Its translation: CASRPLVGGTDTQYF.

At least ten counts were recorded for this clonotype. The rearrangement uses TRBV20-1 and TRBJ2-5, with 8 bases lining up with TRBD2. Losses at the gene ends were 1 base for V and 0 bases for J; bases not matched to a gene: 10. CDR3 size: 17 residues. In germline, CDR1 is DFQATT, CDR2 SNEGSKA (reference sequence). The CDR3 protein is CSARALPGLGHQETQYF. DNA of the CDR3: TGCAGTGCTAGAGCCCTTCCGGGACTAGGCCACCAAGAGACCCAGTACTTC.

This clonotype was counted at least ten times. For the CDR3, the DNA is TGCAGCGTCCAGTCGGGGTCGTACACCGGGGAGCTGTTTTTT. It yields the protein CSVQSGSYTGELFF. J is TRBJ2-2 and V is TRBV29-1; D is possibly TRBD2 (5 bases). CDR3 size: 14 residues. Germline values: CDR1 SQVTM, CDR2 ANQGSEA. V lost 6 bases, J lost 3 bases, and 14 bases lay in between.

CDR3 bases: TGTGCCAGCAGCTTTGATCCTTCCTACGAGCAGTACTTC. Translation gives CASSFDPSYEQYF. This chain joins TRBV7-2 and TRBJ2-7; D remains ambiguous. Trimming took off 3 bases at V and 1 base at J, with 7 bases between the two ends. Germline values: CDR1 SGHTA, CDR2 FQGNSA. This CDR3 has 13 residues.

The rearrangement links TRBV25-1 to TRBJ1-5; D is ambiguous. From germline, CDR1 is MGHDK and CDR2 SYGVNS. Trimming removed 2 bases from V and 5 bases from J, with 13 bases in between. CDR3 length equals 15 residues. The CDR3 DNA sequence: TGTGCCAGCAGTGAAACGGGTCTTTTCGATCAGCCCCAGCATTTT. Residues: CASSETGLFDQPQHF.

This clonotype was observed at least ten times. This chain joins TRBV12-3 or TRBV12-4 and TRBJ1-1; D is perhaps TRBD1 (6 bases). The CDR3 spans 12 residues. Trimming shortened V by 6 bases and J by 12 bases, and 17 bases separated the two germline ends. The CDR3 nucleotides are TGTGCCAGCAGCCGCTACAGGGAGTATCCTTTCTTT. This gives the protein CASSRYREYPFF.

Only a few counts were recorded for this clonotype. The chain carries TRBV29-1 and TRBJ1-1; D might be TRBD1 (5 bases). The germline V gene has CDR1 SQVTM and CDR2 ANQGSEA. The CDR3 runs 11 residues. The ends were cut back, 4 bases at V and 5 bases at J, with 8 bases in the middle. The CDR3 region is CSVVRVTEAFF. CDR3 nucleotide sequence: TGCAGCGTTGTCAGGGTGACTGAAGCTTTCTTT.

The sample holds many counts of this clonotype. This chain uses TRBV11-2 with TRBJ1-6, with 9 nucleotides matching TRBD1. CDR3 length equals 15 residues. V dropped 3 bases and J dropped 10; count of bases not matched to a gene: 7. The germline V gene has CDR1 SGHAT and CDR2 FQNNGV. The CDR3 is CASSFSGTGRSPLHF. The CDR3 coding sequence is TGTGCCAGCAGCTTCTCCGGGACAGGGAGGTCACCCCTCCACTTT.

This clonotype has at least ten counts. The chain joins TRBV19 to TRBJ2-7, with D tentatively TRBD2 (6 bases). CDR1 LNHDA and CDR2 SQIVND come from the germline V gene (reference sequence). The CDR3 is 13 amino acids. With 3 bases removed from V and 4 bases from J, the gap between germline ends came to 10 bases. This CDR3 reads CASSIIGGYEQYF. The CDR3 bases are TGTGCCAGTAGTATTATCGGAGGGTACGAGCAGTACTTC.